The 15 T cell receptor beta chains given below trace back to one sample, sequenced in a study of T cells after yellow fever vaccination. Each CDR3 protein gets one entry after TCRdb re-called the 5' RACE reads with MiXCR. In the table there are fewer than 450,000 distinct CDR3 sequences, approximately 8% of which are singletons. The sample here was PBMCs, taken approximately 47 days after the first yellow fever vaccination. The receptors were sampled from a man between 18 and 29 years old who received the YFV17D yellow fever vaccine.

Turning to this clonotype: The junction and the germline gene differ at one end; a read error may be behind it. This chain connects TRBV12-3 or TRBV12-4 to TRBJ1-6; D is uncertain. The length of the CDR3 is 12 residues. Written as DNA, the CDR3 is TGTGCCAGCAATTTATGGGGATCACCCCTCCACTTT. Protein: CASNLWGSPLHF.

The chain recombines TRBV7-9 with TRBJ1-4, with D perhaps matching TRBD1 (5 bases). The V gene lost 5 bases and the J gene lost 7 bases, with 11 bases spanning the gap. The CDR3 sequence is 13 residues long. The V gene's germline CDR1 is SEHNR and CDR2 FQNEAQ (reference sequence). The CDR3 sequence: CASSQPGVEKLFF. The CDR3, as DNA: TGTGCCAGCAGCCAGCCGGGGGTTGAAAAACTGTTTTTT.

This clonotype has more than one count but fewer than ten. The chain uses TRBV12-3 or TRBV12-4 and TRBJ1-1, with 8 bases fitting TRBD1. The CDR3 has 17 residues. Unmatched junction bases numbered 15, after V lost 3 bases and J lost 6 bases. CDR3 DNA: TGTGCCAGCAGTTTTTCGGCCAGGGGGCCATCCTACCCTGAAGCTTTCTTT. This codes for CASSFSARGPSYPEAFF.

This clonotype has only a few counts. This rearrangement joins TRBV4-3 to TRBJ2-3, with TRBD1 matching over 9 bases. The CDR3 is 17 residues long. J lost 6 bases, V lost 3 bases, and 13 bases had no gene match. Germline-derived CDR1 and CDR2 are LGHNA and YSLEER. The CDR3 reads CASSHRTGAPYGDTQYF. CDR3 in DNA: TGCGCCAGCAGCCATCGGACAGGGGCTCCTTACGGGGATACGCAGTATTTT.

This clonotype occurred many times. CDR3 sequence: CSVDRGGGEQYF. DNA of the CDR3: TGCAGCGTAGACAGGGGAGGCGGCGAGCAGTACTTC. This chain uses TRBV29-1 with TRBJ2-7; the match to TRBD1 covers 8 bases. Looked up from germline, CDR1 is SQVTM and CDR2 is ANQGSEA. V shed 6 bases and J 6 bases; nucleotides not matched to a gene: 7. The CDR3 covers 12 residues.

This clonotype turned up a few times. V gene TRBV7-6 combines with J gene TRBJ1-5; 7 bases match TRBD1. CDR1 and CDR2 (germline): SGHVS, FNYEAQ. V lost 5 bases to trimming and J lost 3 bases; unmatched junction nucleotides: 7. This CDR3 is built from 15 residues. For the CDR3, the DNA is TGTGCCAGCAGCGGTGGGACAGACGTCAATCAGCCCCAGCATTTT. This translates into CASSGGTDVNQPQHF. Complete variable domain (other parts from reference TRBV7-6 and TRBJ1-5): GAGVSQSPRYKVTKRGQDVALRCDPISGHVSLYWYRQALGQGPEFLTYFNYEAQQDKSGLPNDRFSAERPEGSISTLTIQRTEQRDSAMYRCASSGGTDVNQPQHFGDGTRLSIL.

This clonotype appeared many times. This chain joins TRBV6-5 and TRBJ2-1; D unresolved. V dropped 3 bases and J dropped 6 bases, with 3 bases sitting between them. CDR3 size: 11 residues. The germline gives CDR1 MNHEY, CDR2 SVGAGI. CDR3 sequence (DNA): TGTGCCAGCAGTTATGGCAATGAGCAGTTCTTC. Its protein is CASSYGNEQFF.

This clonotype has only one observation. This chain connects TRBV20-1 to TRBJ1-1; D perhaps matches TRBD1 (5 bases). Germline V CDR1 and CDR2: DFQATT, SNEGSKA (reference sequence). CDR3 length equals 14 residues. V was clipped by 0 bases and J by 6 bases, with 14 bases between them. Here the CDR3 DNA reads TGCAGTGCTAGAGAGGGGCAGGGCAGGCCTGAAGCTTTCTTT. This translates into CSAREGQGRPEAFF.

V is TRBV6-1 and J is TRBJ1-1; D call uncertain. V dropped 4 bases and J dropped 2 bases, with 14 bases sitting between them. The CDR3 length is 15 residues. CDR1 is MNHNS, CDR2 SASEGT, per germline. CDR3 amino acids: CASSASAAPNTEAFF. CDR3 bases: TGTGCCAGCAGTGCATCGGCAGCGCCAAACACTGAAGCTTTCTTT.

CDR3 sequence: CASRPRSGGGYGYTF. As DNA, the CDR3 is TGTGCCAGCAGACCACGGAGCGGAGGGGGCTATGGCTACACCTTC. This chain connects TRBV6-1 to TRBJ1-2, with a tentative D call TRBD1 (6 bases). The germline V gene has CDR1 MNHNS and CDR2 SASEGT. The CDR3 contains 15 residues. Trimming left V 6 bases short and J 4 bases short, with 18 bases between.

This clonotype was recorded a few times. This chain uses TRBV6-1 with TRBJ1-5, with D perhaps TRBD1 (6 bases). Trimming stripped 4 bases from V and 5 bases from J, with 15 bases between. The V gene's germline CDR1 is MNHNS and CDR2 SASEGT. The length of the CDR3 is 15 residues. CDR3 sequence reads: CASSVTTRGDQPQHF. The CDR3 region has the DNA TGTGCCAGCAGTGTCACTACTAGGGGGGATCAGCCCCAGCATTTT.

This clonotype was detected many times. The V and J genes are TRBV5-4 and TRBJ2-1; weak D call: TRBD1 (6 bases). Germline V gene sequence: CDR1 SGHNT, CDR2 YYREEE (reference sequence). Trimming removed 3 bases from V and 4 bases from J, with 14 bases in between. The CDR3 is made up of 15 amino acids. CDR3 coding DNA: TGTGCCAGCAGCTCCGGACAGCAATTATACAATGAGCAGTTCTTC. This translates into CASSSGQQLYNEQFF.

This clonotype came up many times. The chain links TRBV20-1 to TRBJ2-7, with D perhaps TRBD2 (5 bases). V was clipped by 3 bases and J by 3 bases, with 15 bases between them. The CDR3 loop spans 14 amino acids. Germline V gives CDR1 DFQATT, CDR2 SNEGSKA (reference sequence). In DNA, the CDR3 is TGCAGTGCTAGTACTAGAGAACACCTCTACGAGCAGTACGTC. It specifies CSASTREHLYEQYV.

This clonotype came up a few times. The chain uses TRBV6-6 and TRBJ2-4; 11 nucleotides align to TRBD1. The CDR3 extends over 12 amino acids. The germline CDR1 and CDR2 sequences are MNHNY and SVGAGI (reference sequence). The junction had 3 bases not matched to a gene; V was cut back by 6 bases and J by 11 bases. The CDR3, as DNA: TGTGCCAGCAGCCTGGGACAGGGGGTTCAGTACTTC. As protein: CASSLGQGVQYF.

The gene calls are TRBV6-5 and TRBJ1-2, with 11 bases identical to TRBD1. Trimming took 4 bases from V and 3 from J; bases not matched to a gene: 7. The CDR3 is 16 residues long. Germline CDR1 reads MNHEY; CDR2 reads SVGAGI. The CDR3 DNA is TGTGCCAGCAGTTTTTTAGGACAGGGGGCTGACTATGGCTACACCTTC. It yields the protein CASSFLGQGADYGYTF.